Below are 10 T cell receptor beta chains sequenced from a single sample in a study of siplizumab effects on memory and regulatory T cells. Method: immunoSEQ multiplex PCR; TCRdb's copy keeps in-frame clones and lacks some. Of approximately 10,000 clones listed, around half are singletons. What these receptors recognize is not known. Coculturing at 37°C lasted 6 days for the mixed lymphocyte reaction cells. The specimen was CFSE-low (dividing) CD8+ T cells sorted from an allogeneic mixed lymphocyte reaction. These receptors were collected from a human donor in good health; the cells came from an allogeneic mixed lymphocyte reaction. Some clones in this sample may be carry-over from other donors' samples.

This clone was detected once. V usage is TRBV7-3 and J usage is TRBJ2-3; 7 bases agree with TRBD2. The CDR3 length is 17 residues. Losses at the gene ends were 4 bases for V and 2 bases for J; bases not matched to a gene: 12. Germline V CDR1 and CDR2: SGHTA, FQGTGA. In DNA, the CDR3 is TGTGCCAGCAGCTCCCCCCCGAGCGGGATCGACACAGATACGCAGTATTTT. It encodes CASSSPPSGIDTDTQYF.

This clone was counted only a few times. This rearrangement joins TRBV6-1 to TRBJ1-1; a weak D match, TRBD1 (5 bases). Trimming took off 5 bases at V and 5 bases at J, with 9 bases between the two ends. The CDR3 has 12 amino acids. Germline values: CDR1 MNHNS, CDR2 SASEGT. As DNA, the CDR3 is TGTGCCAGCAGTTATGGGGGAACTGAAGCTTTCTTT. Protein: CASSYGGTEAFF.

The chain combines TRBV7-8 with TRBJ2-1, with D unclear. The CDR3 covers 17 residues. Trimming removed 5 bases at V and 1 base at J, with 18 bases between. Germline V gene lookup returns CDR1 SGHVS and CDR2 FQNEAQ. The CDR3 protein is CASSQDGLSHSYNEQFF. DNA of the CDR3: TGTGCCAGCAGCCAGGACGGATTGAGTCATTCCTACAATGAGCAGTTCTTC.

CDR3 amino acids: CASSLYRILGSPLHF. CDR3 coding DNA: TGTGCCAGCAGTTTATACAGGATTCTAGGTTCACCCCTCCACTTT. J is TRBJ1-6 and V is TRBV28, with D maybe TRBD1 (5 bases). Per the germline V gene, CDR1 is MDHEN and CDR2 is SYDVKM. The CDR3 totals 15 residues. V lost 1 base and J 9 bases, leaving 13 bases between the germline ends.

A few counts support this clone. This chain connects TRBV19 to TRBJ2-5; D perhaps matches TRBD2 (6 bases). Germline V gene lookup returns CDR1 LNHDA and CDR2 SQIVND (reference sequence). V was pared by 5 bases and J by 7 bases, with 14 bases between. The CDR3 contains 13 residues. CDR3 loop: CASSPGGGGTQYF. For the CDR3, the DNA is TGTGCCAGTAGTCCCGGTGGGGGAGGGACCCAGTACTTC.

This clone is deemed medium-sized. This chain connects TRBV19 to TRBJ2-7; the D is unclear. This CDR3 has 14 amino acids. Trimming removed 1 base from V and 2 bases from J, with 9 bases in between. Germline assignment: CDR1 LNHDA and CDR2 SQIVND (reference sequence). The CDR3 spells CASSIGARTYEQYF. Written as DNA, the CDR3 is TGTGCCAGTAGTATAGGGGCACGTACCTACGAGCAGTACTTC.

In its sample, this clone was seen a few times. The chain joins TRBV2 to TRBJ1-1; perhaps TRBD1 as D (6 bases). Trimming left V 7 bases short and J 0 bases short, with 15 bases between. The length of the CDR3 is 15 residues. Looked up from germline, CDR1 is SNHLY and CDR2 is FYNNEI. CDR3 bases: TGTGCCAGCAAGTTGGACAGTATCATGAACACTGAAGCTTTCTTT. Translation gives CASKLDSIMNTEAFF.

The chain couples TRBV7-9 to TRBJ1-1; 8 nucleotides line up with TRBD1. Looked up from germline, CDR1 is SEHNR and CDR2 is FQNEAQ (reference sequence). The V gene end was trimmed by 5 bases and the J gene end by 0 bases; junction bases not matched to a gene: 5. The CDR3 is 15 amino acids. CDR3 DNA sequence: TGTGCCAGCAGCCAAATGACAGGGGTGAACACTGAAGCTTTCTTT. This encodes CASSQMTGVNTEAFF. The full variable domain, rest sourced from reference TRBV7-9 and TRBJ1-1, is DTGVSQNPRHKITKRGQNVTFRCDPISEHNRLYWYRQTLGQGPEFLTYFQNEAQLEKSRLLSDRFSAERPKGSFSTLEIQRTEQGDSAMYLCASSQMTGVNTEAFFGQGTRLTVV.

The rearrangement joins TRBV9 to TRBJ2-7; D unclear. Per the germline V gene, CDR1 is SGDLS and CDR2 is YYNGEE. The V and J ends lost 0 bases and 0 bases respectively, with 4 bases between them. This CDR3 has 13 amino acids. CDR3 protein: CASSVGHSYEQYF. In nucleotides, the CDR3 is TGTGCCAGCAGCGTAGGACACTCCTACGAGCAGTACTTC.

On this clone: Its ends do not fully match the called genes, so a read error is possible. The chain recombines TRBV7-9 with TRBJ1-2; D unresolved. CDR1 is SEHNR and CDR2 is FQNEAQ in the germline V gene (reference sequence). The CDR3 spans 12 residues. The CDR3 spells CASSSGPYGCTF. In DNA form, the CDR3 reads TGTGCCAGCAGCTCGGGTCCGTATGGCTGCACCTTC.